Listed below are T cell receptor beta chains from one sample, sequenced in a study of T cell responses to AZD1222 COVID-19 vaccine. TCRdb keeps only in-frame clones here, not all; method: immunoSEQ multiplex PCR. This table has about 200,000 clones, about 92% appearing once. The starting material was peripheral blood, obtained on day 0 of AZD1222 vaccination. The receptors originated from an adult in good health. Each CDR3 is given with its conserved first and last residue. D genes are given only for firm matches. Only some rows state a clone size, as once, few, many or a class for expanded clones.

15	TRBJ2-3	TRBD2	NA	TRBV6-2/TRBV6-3	TGTGCCAGCAGTTACGTTAGCGGGGGGGCAGATACGCAGTATTTT	CASSYVSGGADTQYF
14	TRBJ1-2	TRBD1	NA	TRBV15	TGTGCCACCAGCAGTAAGACAGGGCCCTATGGCTACACCTTC	CATSSKTGPYGYTF
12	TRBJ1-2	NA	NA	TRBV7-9	TGTGCCAGCAGCTTAGTGGATATCGGCTACACCTTC	CASSLVDIGYTF
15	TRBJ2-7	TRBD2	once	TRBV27	TGTGCCAGCAGTACTCGCCGACTAGCGGGGGTCGAGCAGTACTTC	CASSTRRLAGVEQYF
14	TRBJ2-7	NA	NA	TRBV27	TGTGCCAGCGGAAGCAGGGGCTTCTCCTACGAGCAGTACTTC	CASGSRGFSYEQYF
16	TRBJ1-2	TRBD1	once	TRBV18	TGTGCCAGCTCAAGAACAGGGGGCGAAGCTAACTATGGCTACACCTTC	CASSRTGGEANYGYTF
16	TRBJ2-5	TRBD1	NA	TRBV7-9	TGTGCCAGCAGCGTAGCCAGGGGGCATCCGAAGGAGACCCAGTACTTC	CASSVARGHPKETQYF
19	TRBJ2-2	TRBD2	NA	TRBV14	TGTGCCAGCAGCCTATACCCGACTAGCGGGGGGGCCGTCGCCGGGGAGCTGTTTTTT	CASSLYPTSGGAVAGELFF
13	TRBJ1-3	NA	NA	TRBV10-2	TGCGCCAGCAGGGGCCTCTCTGGAAACACCATATATTTT	CASRGLSGNTIYF
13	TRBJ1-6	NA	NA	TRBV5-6	TGTGCCGGAAGCTACTCGGGGAATTCACCCCTCCACTTT	CAGSYSGNSPLHF
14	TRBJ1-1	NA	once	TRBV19	TGTGCCAGTAGTCCCGGACCTAAAGGCGCTGAAGCTTTCTTT	CASSPGPKGAEAFF
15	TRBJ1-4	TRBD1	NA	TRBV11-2	TGTGCCAGCAGCTTAGGAAGGGCAGGGGGCGAAAAACTGTTTTTT	CASSLGRAGGEKLFF
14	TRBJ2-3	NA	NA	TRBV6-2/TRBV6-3	TGTGCCAGCAGTTACCGTGGGGAGACAGATACGCAGTATTTT	CASSYRGETDTQYF
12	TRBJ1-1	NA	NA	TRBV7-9	TGTGCCAGCAGGCTCCCGGGGACCAGAGCTTTCTTT	CASRLPGTRAFF
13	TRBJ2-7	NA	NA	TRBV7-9	TGTGCCGGAGCGGGTGTAAGCTCCTACGAGCAGTACTTC	CAGAGVSSYEQYF
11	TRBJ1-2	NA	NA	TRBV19	TGTGCCAGTAGTGGGGGGTATGGCTACACCTTC	CASSGGYGYTF
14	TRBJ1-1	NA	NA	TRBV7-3	TGTGCCAGCAGCCCGGGGGGTTGGGACACTGAAGCTTTCTTT	CASSPGGWDTEAFF
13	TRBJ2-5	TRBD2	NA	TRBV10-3	TGTGCCACCATGAAGGGGCGGGAGGAGACCCAGTACTTC	CATMKGREETQYF
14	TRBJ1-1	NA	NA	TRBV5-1	TGCGCCAGCAGCTTGGCACAGGGGAACACTGAAGCTTTCTTT	CASSLAQGNTEAFF
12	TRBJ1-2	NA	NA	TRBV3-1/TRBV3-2	TGTGCCAGCAGCCCCCTTTTAACAGGGCTCACCTTC	CASSPLLTGLTF
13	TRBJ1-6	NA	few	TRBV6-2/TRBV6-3	TGTGCCAGCAGTTACAACAGGATTTCACCCCTCCACTTT	CASSYNRISPLHF
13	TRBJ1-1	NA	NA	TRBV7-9	TGTGCCAGCAGCTTAGATGGGGTCCCTGAAGCTTTCTTT	CASSLDGVPEAFF
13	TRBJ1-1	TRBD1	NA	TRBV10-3	TGTGCCACCTCGGCACAGGGGAGCACTGAAGCTTTCTTT	CATSAQGSTEAFF
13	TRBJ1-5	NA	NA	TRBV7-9	TGTGCCAGCAGTGGTATTGGCAATCAGCCCCAGCATTTT	CASSGIGNQPQHF
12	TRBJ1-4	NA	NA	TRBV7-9	TGTGCCAGCAGCGCGGACCGCGGCAAACTGTTTTTT	CASSADRGKLFF
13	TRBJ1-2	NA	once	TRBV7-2	TGTGCCAGCAGCTTAGGTCATATTCCGGGCTACACCTTC	CASSLGHIPGYTF
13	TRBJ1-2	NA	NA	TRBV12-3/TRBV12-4	TGTGCCAGCAGCCCCCGGGGCTACTATGGCTACACCTTC	CASSPRGYYGYTF
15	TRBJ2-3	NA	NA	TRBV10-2	TGCGCCAGCAGTGCGAGGGGTGCTTTGAGGGATACGCAGTATTTT	CASSARGALRDTQYF
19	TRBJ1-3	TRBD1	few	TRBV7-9	TGTGCCAGCAGCTTAGGTTGGGGCACAGGGGCCCGAAGGCCGGACACCATATATTTT	CASSLGWGTGARRPDTIYF
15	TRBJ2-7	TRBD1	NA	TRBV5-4	TGTGCCAGCAGCTCGGGACAGGGGGCCTCCTACGAGCAGTACTTC	CASSSGQGASYEQYF
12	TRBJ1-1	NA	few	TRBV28	TGTGCCAGCAGAGACCAGGGAGATGAAGCTTTCTTT	CASRDQGDEAFF
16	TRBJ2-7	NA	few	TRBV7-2	TGTGCCAGCACCCTCGGCGCCGGGACTTCAATCTACGAGCAGTACTTC	CASTLGAGTSIYEQYF
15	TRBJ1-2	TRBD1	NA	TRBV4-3	TGCGCCAGCAGCCAAGAACCAGGGGGGAACTATGGCTACACCTTC	CASSQEPGGNYGYTF
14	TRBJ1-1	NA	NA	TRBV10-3	TGTGCCATCAGTCCAGGGATTGGCCGCTCTGAAGCTTTCTTT	CAISPGIGRSEAFF
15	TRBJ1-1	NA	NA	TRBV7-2	TGTGCCAGCAGCGCGACAGGTGGGAAGGACACTGAAGCTTTCTTT	CASSATGGKDTEAFF
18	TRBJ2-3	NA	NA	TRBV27	TGTGCCAGCATCTCGAGGGTCGGGGTACCTACTAGCACAGATACGCAGTATTTT	CASISRVGVPTSTDTQYF
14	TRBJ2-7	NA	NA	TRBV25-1	TGTGCCAGCAGTGATCTTTTCAGGCCGACCGAGCAGTACTTC	CASSDLFRPTEQYF
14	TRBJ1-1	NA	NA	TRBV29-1	TGCAGCGTTGAAGACGGGTCGGGAACCCCCGAAGCTTTCTTT	CSVEDGSGTPEAFF
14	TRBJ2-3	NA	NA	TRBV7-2	TGTGCCAGCAGCCTACAGGCGAGCACAGATACGCAGTATTTT	CASSLQASTDTQYF
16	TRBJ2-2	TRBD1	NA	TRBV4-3	TGCGCCAGCAGCCGACAGAACAGGGGGCATACCGGGGAGCTGTTTTTT	CASSRQNRGHTGELFF
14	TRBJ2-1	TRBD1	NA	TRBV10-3	TGTGCCATCAGTGAAAGGGGGCTGACATTGTTGGAGTTCTTC	CAISERGLTLLEFF
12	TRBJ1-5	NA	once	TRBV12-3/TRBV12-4	TGTGCCAGCAGCCGTAATAATCAGCCCCAGCATTTT	CASSRNNQPQHF
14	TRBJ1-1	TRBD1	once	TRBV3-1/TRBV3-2	TGTGCCAGCACCCCTGGGGACAGGAACACTGAAGCTTTCTTT	CASTPGDRNTEAFF
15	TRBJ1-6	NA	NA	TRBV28	TGTGCCAGCAGTCCGGGGAACCAGCACAATTCACCCCTCCACTTT	CASSPGNQHNSPLHF
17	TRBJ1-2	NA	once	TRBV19	TGTGCCAGTAGTATACTCAAACCGGACACTACTTACTATGGCTACACCTTC	CASSILKPDTTYYGYTF
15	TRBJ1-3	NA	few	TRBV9	TGTGCCAGCAGCGTAGGGAAGGACGCTGGAAACACCATATATTTT	CASSVGKDAGNTIYF
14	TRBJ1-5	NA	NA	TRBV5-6	TGTGCCAGCAGCTACTCCATTAGCAATCAGCCCCAGCATTTT	CASSYSISNQPQHF
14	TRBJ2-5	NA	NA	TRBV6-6	TGTGCCAGCAGAGCTAAGGCCTCCCCCAATACCCAGTACTTC	CASRAKASPNTQYF
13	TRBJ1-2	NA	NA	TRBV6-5	TGTGCCAGCCGCTCAGGGGTTAACTATGGCTACACCTTC	CASRSGVNYGYTF
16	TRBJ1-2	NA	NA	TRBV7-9	TGTGCCAGCAGCTTAAAAAGGGGAACAGGTCTGAGTGGCTACACCTTC	CASSLKRGTGLSGYTF
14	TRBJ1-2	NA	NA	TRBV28	TGTGCCAGCAGTGTCCCGACAGGAAACTATGGCTACACCTTC	CASSVPTGNYGYTF
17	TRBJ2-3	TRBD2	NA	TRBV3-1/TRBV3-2	TGTGCCAGCAGCCAAGTACCAGGACTAGCGGGGGAAGATACGCAGTATTTT	CASSQVPGLAGEDTQYF
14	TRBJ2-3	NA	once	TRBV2	TGTGCCAGCAGGGGGGACGGTGGCACAGATACGCAGTATTTT	CASRGDGGTDTQYF
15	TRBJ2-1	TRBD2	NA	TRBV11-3	TGTGCCAGCAGCTTAGCGGGGGGGCCTTGGAATGAGCAGTTCTTC	CASSLAGGPWNEQFF
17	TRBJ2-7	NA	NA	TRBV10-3	TGTGCCATCAGTGGGGGGCTTGGCGGAGCAAGCTCCTACGAGCAGTACTTC	CAISGGLGGASSYEQYF